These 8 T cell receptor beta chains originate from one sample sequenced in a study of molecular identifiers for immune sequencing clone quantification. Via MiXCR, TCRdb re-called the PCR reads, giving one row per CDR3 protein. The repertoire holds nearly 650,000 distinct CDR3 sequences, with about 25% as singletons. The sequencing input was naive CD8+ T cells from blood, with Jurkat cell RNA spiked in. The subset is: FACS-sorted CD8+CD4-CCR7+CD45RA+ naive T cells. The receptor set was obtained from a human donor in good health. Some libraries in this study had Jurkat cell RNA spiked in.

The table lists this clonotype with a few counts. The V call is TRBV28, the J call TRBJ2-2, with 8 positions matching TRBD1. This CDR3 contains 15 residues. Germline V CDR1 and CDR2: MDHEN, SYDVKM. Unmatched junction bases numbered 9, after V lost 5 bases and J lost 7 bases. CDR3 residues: CASSPDREYDGELFF. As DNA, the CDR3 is TGTGCCAGCAGTCCGGACAGGGAGTATGACGGGGAGCTGTTTTTT.

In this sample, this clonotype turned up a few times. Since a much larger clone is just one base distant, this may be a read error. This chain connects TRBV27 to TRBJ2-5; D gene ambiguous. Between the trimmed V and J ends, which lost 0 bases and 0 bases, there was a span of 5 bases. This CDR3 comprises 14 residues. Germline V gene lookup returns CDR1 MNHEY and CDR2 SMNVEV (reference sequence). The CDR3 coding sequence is TGTGCCAGCAGTTTATCGGGGTACCAAGAGACCCAGTACTTC. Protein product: CASSLSGYQETQYF.

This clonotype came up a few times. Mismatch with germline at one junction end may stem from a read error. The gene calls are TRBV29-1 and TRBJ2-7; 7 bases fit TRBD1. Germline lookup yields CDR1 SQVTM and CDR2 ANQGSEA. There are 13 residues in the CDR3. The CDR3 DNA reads TGCAGCGTTGTGACAGGGCCATACTACAAGCAGTACTTC. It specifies CSVVTGPYYKQYF.

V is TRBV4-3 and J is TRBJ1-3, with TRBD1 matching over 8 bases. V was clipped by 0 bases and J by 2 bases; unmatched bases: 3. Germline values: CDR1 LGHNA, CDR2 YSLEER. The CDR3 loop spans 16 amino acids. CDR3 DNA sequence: TGCGCCAGCAGCCAAGATACACAGGGGGCTGGAAACACCATATATTTT. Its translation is CASSQDTQGAGNTIYF.

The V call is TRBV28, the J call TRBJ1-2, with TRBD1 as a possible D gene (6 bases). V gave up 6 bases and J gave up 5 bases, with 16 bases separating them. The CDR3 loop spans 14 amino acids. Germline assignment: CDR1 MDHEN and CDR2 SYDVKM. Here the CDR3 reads CASRSDRRGYGYTF. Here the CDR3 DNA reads TGTGCCAGCAGGTCGGACAGACGGGGATATGGCTACACCTTC.

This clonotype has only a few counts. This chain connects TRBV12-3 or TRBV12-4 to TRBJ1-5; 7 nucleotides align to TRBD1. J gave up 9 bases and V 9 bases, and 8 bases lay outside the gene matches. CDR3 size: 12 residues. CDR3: CASQGTAGPQHF. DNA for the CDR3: TGTGCCAGTCAGGGGACAGCGGGGCCCCAGCATTTT.

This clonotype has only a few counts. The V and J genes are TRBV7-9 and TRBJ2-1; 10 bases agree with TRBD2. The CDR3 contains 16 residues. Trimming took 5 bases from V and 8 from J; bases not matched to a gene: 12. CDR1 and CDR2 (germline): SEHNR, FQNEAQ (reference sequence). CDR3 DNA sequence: TGTGCCAGCAGCGCGAGTCGTCTAGCGGGGGTGTATGAGCAGTTCTTC. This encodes CASSASRLAGVYEQFF. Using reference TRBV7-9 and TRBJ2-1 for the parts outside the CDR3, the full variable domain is DTGVSQNPRHKITKRGQNVTFRCDPISEHNRLYWYRQTLGQGPEFLTYFQNEAQLEKSRLLSDRFSAERPKGSFSTLEIQRTEQGDSAMYLCASSASRLAGVYEQFFGPGTRLTVL.

CDR3 sequence: CASSIDRSGFPYEQYF. The CDR3 DNA is TGTGCCAGTAGTATAGATCGTTCAGGCTTCCCCTACGAGCAGTACTTC. The chain carries TRBV19 and TRBJ2-7; D unresolved. The CDR3 totals 16 residues. Germline loops: CDR1 LNHDA, CDR2 SQIVND (reference sequence). Trimming left V 0 bases short and J 2 bases short, with 14 bases between.